These 5 T cell receptor beta chains originate from one sample sequenced in a study of CD8 T cells in ankylosing spondylitis. TCRdb re-called the 5' RACE reads through MiXCR, storing one row per CDR3 protein. The sample holds about 240,000 distinct CDR3 sequences, roughly a tenth seen once. Sequencing was performed on blood, either unsorted or a sorted T cell fraction (not recorded which). These receptors were collected from a male donor with ankylosing spondylitis or in good health (not recorded which).

This clonotype was detected ten times or more. The rearrangement links TRBV20-1 to TRBJ1-1; 8 positions match TRBD1. The trim removed 6 bases at V and 8 bases at J, leaving 14 bases unmatched. Germline V lookup: CDR1 DFQATT, CDR2 SNEGSKA (reference sequence). The CDR3 has 14 amino acids. CDR3: CSADQGQGIREAFF. The CDR3 DNA reads as TGCAGTGCCGATCAAGGACAGGGCATACGAGAAGCTTTCTTT.

This clonotype was recorded at least ten times. The chain employs TRBV12-3 or TRBV12-4 and TRBJ2-1; D gene ambiguous. The CDR3 totals 15 residues. The germline V and J ends were trimmed by 1 base and 2 bases, with 9 bases remaining between them. Here the CDR3 DNA reads TGTGCCAGCAGTTTAGATCCGGTTACCTACAATGAGCAGTTCTTC. Translated, it gives CASSLDPVTYNEQFF.

This clonotype was seen repeatedly, ten times or more. The chain uses TRBV7-3 and TRBJ2-2; D is perhaps TRBD1 (6 bases). The CDR3 length is 14 residues. V lost 2 bases and J lost 3, with 7 bases in between. Germline CDR1 SGHTA, CDR2 FQGTGA. This CDR3 reads CASSLGQYTGELFF. CDR3 in DNA: TGTGCCAGCAGCTTAGGACAGTACACCGGGGAGCTGTTTTTT.

This clonotype was found many times. V and J are TRBV5-1 and TRBJ2-1; 9 bases match TRBD1. Germline V CDR1 and CDR2: SGHRS, YFSETQ. The CDR3 runs 16 residues. V trimming: 3 bases; J trimming: 0 bases; junction bases outside the gene matches: 4. The CDR3: CASSSADRGSYNEQFF. CDR3 DNA: TGCGCCAGCAGCTCGGCGGACAGGGGCTCCTACAATGAGCAGTTCTTC.

The V gene is TRBV25-1, the J gene TRBJ2-5; a possible D gene is TRBD2 (6 bases). The length of the CDR3 is 13 residues. The V and J ends lost 5 bases and 5 bases respectively, with 12 bases between them. Germline loops: CDR1 MGHDK, CDR2 SYGVNS. The CDR3 region is CASSIPGRETQYF. CDR3 sequence (DNA): TGTGCCAGCAGTATACCGGGGAGGGAGACCCAGTACTTC.